This is a list of T cell receptor beta chains from one sample in a study of post-analysis software for immune sequencing data. In TCRdb, the PCR reads were re-called with MiXCR into one record per CDR3 protein. The sample has about 500,000 distinct CDR3 sequences; approximately 46% are singletons. Sequencing was carried out using blood. The receptors derive from a girl aged 10 to 17 with multiple sclerosis. The CDR3 runs from the conserved cysteine through the conserved F or W. The D gene is left open where the match is weak. Only part of the rows carry a size: once, few, many, or a class if the clone is expanded.

>NA|TRBV21-1|NA|TRBJ2-5
TGTGCCAGCACCCTCTCCGGGGGACATGAGCAGTACTTC
CASTLSGGHEQYF
>TRBD2|TRBV9|few|TRBJ2-7
TGTGCCAGCAGCGTAGTCCCCACGGGAGGGCCCTACGAGCAGTACTTC
CASSVVPTGGPYEQYF
>TRBD2|TRBV20-1|NA|TRBJ2-3
TGCAGTGCTAGAGATCGGCTAGCGGGCCACACAGATACGCAGTATTTT
CSARDRLAGHTDTQYF
>TRBD2|TRBV2|NA|TRBJ2-3
TGTGCCAGCAGTGACGCTCGACTAGCGGGAGGCGAAGGGGATTCAGATACGCAGTATTTT
CASSDARLAGGEGDSDTQYF
>NA|TRBV20-1|NA|TRBJ2-5
TGCAGTGCTAGTGTCTTGCGAGAGACCCAGTACTTC
CSASVLRETQYF
>NA|TRBV20-1|NA|TRBJ2-1
TGCAGTGCTAGAGCACCTGACTGGAGCTCCTACAATGAGCAGTTCTTC
CSARAPDWSSYNEQFF
>NA|TRBV5-1|NA|TRBJ1-1
TGCGCCAGCAGCACCGGGACACGGGGTGTGGCTGAAGCTTTCTTT
CASSTGTRGVAEAFF
>TRBD2|TRBV28|NA|TRBJ2-1
TGTGCCAGCAGCTCCCCTAAGGTCAGAGCGGGAGGACCAAATGAGCAGTTCTTC
CASSSPKVRAGGPNEQFF
>NA|TRBV5-1|many|TRBJ2-7
TGCGCCAGCAGCCGCGGGACAGCGAGCTCCTACGAGCAGTACTTC
CASSRGTASSYEQYF
>NA|TRBV12-5|NA|TRBJ2-1
TGTGCTAGTGGTTTGACCCACAATGAGCAGTTCTTC
CASGLTHNEQFF
>TRBD2|TRBV20-1|NA|TRBJ2-7
TGCAGTGCTAGAGTGGGCCTAGCGGCCTCCTACGAGCAGTACTTC
CSARVGLAASYEQYF
>TRBD2|TRBV9|NA|TRBJ2-1
TGTGCCAGCAGCGTTAGCGGGAGTTGGAATGAGCAGTTCTTC
CASSVSGSWNEQFF
>NA|TRBV9|NA|TRBJ2-3
TGTGCCAGCAGCGTATTGGTAGGCGGGGATACGCAGTATTTT
CASSVLVGGDTQYF
>NA|TRBV12-3/TRBV12-4|NA|TRBJ2-1
TGTGCCAGCAGTTTTCAAGGGGACAATGAGCAGTTCTTC
CASSFQGDNEQFF
>TRBD1|TRBV4-2|few|TRBJ2-7
TGTGCCAGCAGCCAAGGGGAGGGACAGGGGACCTACGAGCAGTACTTC
CASSQGEGQGTYEQYF
>TRBD2|TRBV6-5|NA|TRBJ2-3
TGTGCCAGCAGTTACTCACGCGGGAGGTACACAGATACGCAGTATTTT
CASSYSRGRYTDTQYF
>TRBD1|TRBV6-2/TRBV6-3|NA|TRBJ2-7
TGTGCCAGCAGAACCGGGACAGGTGCCTACGAGCAGTACTTC
CASRTGTGAYEQYF
>NA|TRBV7-9|few|TRBJ2-1
TGTGCCAGCAGCCCTCGACTAGACCCCTACAATGAGCAGTTCTTC
CASSPRLDPYNEQFF
>NA|TRBV4-3|NA|TRBJ2-3
TGCGCCAGCAGCCCATATTACCTTAGCACAGATACGCAGTATTTT
CASSPYYLSTDTQYF
>NA|TRBV7-9|NA|TRBJ2-4
TGTGCCAGCAGCTTAGATACGGGTATGGGCACCAAAAACATTCAGTACTTC
CASSLDTGMGTKNIQYF
>NA|TRBV3-1|NA|TRBJ2-3
TGTGCCAGCAGCCAAGACGGGACCATCACAGATACGCAGTATTTT
CASSQDGTITDTQYF
>NA|TRBV7-9|many|TRBJ2-1
TGTGCCAGCAGGCAAAAGACGGGACAACAAGGGAACTACAATGAGCAGTTCTTC
CASRQKTGQQGNYNEQFF
>TRBD1|TRBV9|NA|TRBJ2-1
TGTGCCAGCAGCTCCCGGGACAGGGAGAGGGGGTACAATGAGCAGTTCTTC
CASSSRDRERGYNEQFF
>NA|TRBV7-2|NA|TRBJ2-1
TGTGCCAGCAGTATCTATGAGCAGTTCTTC
CASSIYEQFF
>NA|TRBV10-3|NA|TRBJ2-5
TGTGCCATCAGTGGCGGTACCCTCGGCGGGACCCAGTACTTC
CAISGGTLGGTQYF
>TRBD1|TRBV7-3|NA|TRBJ2-7
TGTGCCAGCAGCTCGGGACAGGGGCTCGAGCAGTACTTC
CASSSGQGLEQYF
>TRBD1|TRBV7-2|NA|TRBJ2-1
TGTGCCAGCAGCTTTTTCAGGGGGCGGAATACCAATGAGCAGTTCTTC
CASSFFRGRNTNEQFF
>NA|TRBV2|NA|TRBJ1-4
TGTGCCAGCAGGAACGTAATGAAATTGGATTGGGAAAAACTGTTTTTT
CASRNVMKLDWEKLFF
>NA|TRBV29-1|NA|TRBJ2-1
TGCACCTTCCGCTTCCAGGGGAATGAGCAGTTCTTC
CTFRFQGNEQFF
>NA|TRBV5-1|few|TRBJ2-3
TGCGCCAGCAGACCAACTGGACAGCTCACAGATACGCAGTATTTT
CASRPTGQLTDTQYF
>NA|TRBV15|few|TRBJ2-1
TGTGCCACCAGCACCATAGAAGGTCGAGGAGACCACAATGAGCAGTTCTTC
CATSTIEGRGDHNEQFF
>TRBD2|TRBV6-4|many|TRBJ2-1
TGTGCCAGCAGTGAACTAGCGGGAGACAACGAGCAGTTCTTC
CASSELAGDNEQFF
>NA|TRBV29-1|NA|TRBJ1-1
TGCAGCGTTGAATCCAGGCTTCATGAAGCTTTCTTT
CSVESRLHEAFF
>NA|TRBV29-1|few|TRBJ2-7
TGCAGCGCTCAAGGGCGGGTCCCTGATATCTACGAGCAGTACTTC
CSAQGRVPDIYEQYF
>NA|TRBV7-3|NA|TRBJ1-2
TGTGCCAGCAGGACAAAGGACCACTATGGCTACACCTTC
CASRTKDHYGYTF
>TRBD2|TRBV6-5|NA|TRBJ2-3
TGTGCCAGCGGGAGCGGGGCAGATACGCAGTATTTT
CASGSGADTQYF
>NA|TRBV7-2|NA|TRBJ2-5
TGTGCCAGCAGTCTCGAACTAGGAGGGGGAGAGACCCAGTACTTC
CASSLELGGGETQYF
>NA|TRBV7-2|NA|TRBJ2-3
TGTGCCAGCAGCTTCAGCTCGGGAGTAGGGGCAGATACGCAGTATTTT
CASSFSSGVGADTQYF
>NA|TRBV20-1|NA|TRBJ2-1
TGCAGTGCTAGAGATCGTTCGGGATGGCGGGCTAACAATGAGCAGTTCTTC
CSARDRSGWRANNEQFF
>TRBD2|TRBV6-2/TRBV6-3|NA|TRBJ2-1
TGTGCCAGCAGACCTCGGGTAGCGGGAGGGGGCTCCTACAATGAGCAGTTCTTC
CASRPRVAGGGSYNEQFF
>TRBD1|TRBV29-1|few|TRBJ2-1
TGCAGCGTTCACAGACAGGGTTGGAACAATGAGCAGTTCTTC
CSVHRQGWNNEQFF
>TRBD2|TRBV20-1|NA|TRBJ2-3
TGCAGTGCTAGACCCGGGACTAGCGGGAGCTGGCAGTATTTT
CSARPGTSGSWQYF
>NA|TRBV9|NA|TRBJ1-2
TGTGCCAGCAGCGTATCCCGAGACACGTTTAACTATGGCTACACCTTC
CASSVSRDTFNYGYTF
>NA|TRBV5-1|NA|TRBJ2-7
TGCGCCAGCAGCTTGGTCCCGACAGTATACGAGCAGTACTTC
CASSLVPTVYEQYF
>TRBD2|TRBV7-9|NA|TRBJ2-5
TGTGCCAGCAGCTCCGGAGCGGGAGCAGGAGAGACCCAGTACTTC
CASSSGAGAGETQYF
>TRBD2|TRBV27|NA|TRBJ2-7
TGTGCCAGCAGTTCACTGACGGGGGGGACCTACGAGCAGTACTTC
CASSSLTGGTYEQYF
>TRBD2|TRBV7-9|NA|TRBJ2-5
TGTGCCAGCAGCTCAAATAGCGGGAGGGAAGAGACCCAGTACTTC
CASSSNSGREETQYF
>NA|TRBV2|NA|TRBJ2-3
TGTGCCGGCAGTATTGGCACCACAGATGCGCAGTATTTT
CAGSIGTTDAQYF
>TRBD1|TRBV28|NA|TRBJ2-5
TGTGCCAGCAGTTTTGGGACAGGGGGGGACAAAGGGACCCAGTACTTC
CASSFGTGGDKGTQYF
>TRBD1|TRBV5-1|few|TRBJ1-4
TGCGCCAGCAGCCCCCAGGGACAGAATGAAAAACTGTTTTTT
CASSPQGQNEKLFF
>NA|TRBV28|NA|TRBJ2-5
TGTGCCAGCAGTTTAGGGCCGGGGGCGGATCTTGAGACCCAGTACTTC
CASSLGPGADLETQYF